The sample holds one count of the clone carrying this TCR beta chain. Authors' data handling: Nucleated cell number was recorded as an estimate derived from reference gene primer amplification. Only in-frame clones appear in the TCRdb table, and some are missing; sequencing was by immunoSEQ multiplex PCR. The DNA gave D and trimming, while V, J and clone size come from that table. The table includes about 48,000 clones, 80% to 90% detected once. The sample is drawn from a study of blood T cell repertoires in COVID-19. About the study: Donors in the United States, Italy and Spain gave samples during acute or convalescent COVID-19. T cells, B-cell-depleted T cells, or PBMCs supplied cDNA or gDNA.

V lost 0 bases, J lost 4 bases, and 7 bases lay in between. This CDR3 is 14 amino acids long. Germline loops: CDR1 LGHDT, CDR2 YNNKEL (reference sequence). Seattle cases were enrolled at active infection and followed longitudinally. V gene TRBV3-1 (or the pseudogene TRBV3-2) combines with J gene TRBJ1-5; no firm D call. This TCR derives from an elderly woman with COVID-19, enrolled during active disease. The sample taken for sequencing was peripheral blood. CDR3 DNA sequence: TGTGCCAGCAGCCAAGATCCCGGGAATCAGCCCCAGCATTTT. This gives the protein CASSQDPGNQPQHF.